The 10 T cell receptor beta chains listed next were all sequenced from one sample in a study of beta chain features in type 1 diabetes. TCRB transcripts that were expressed got sequenced, as all of the isolated RNA had been reverse transcribed. Some clones are missing from TCRdb's copy, which holds only in-frame ones; the method was immunoSEQ multiplex PCR. The table has 200,000 to 250,000 clones, roughly a tenth seen once. Sequencing was carried out using central memory CD4+ T cells from blood. These receptors came from a man younger than 35 in good health.

CDR3 bases: TGCGCCAGCTCTGACAAATACACAGATACGCAGTATTTT. Protein: CASSDKYTDTQYF. The chain links TRBV5-1 to TRBJ2-3; no clear D. The CDR3 length is 13 residues. Trimming left V 7 bases short and J 2 bases short, with 11 bases between. Germline CDR1 and CDR2: SGHRS and YFSETQ.

Only a few counts were recorded for this clone. The sample carries other DNA sequences with the same CDR3. J is TRBJ2-7 and V is TRBV11-2; D is unclear. CDR1 and CDR2 (germline): SGHAT, FQNNGV. Trimming pared 1 base from V and 3 bases from J, leaving 4 bases between. The CDR3 covers 12 residues. The CDR3 loop reads CASSLAGYEQYF. CDR3 sequence (DNA): TGTGCCAGCAGCTTAGCAGGCTACGAGCAGTACTTC.

The chain employs TRBV14 and TRBJ1-4, with TRBD1 as a possible D gene (5 bases). V was cut by 1 base and J by 5 bases, with 11 bases left in between. Germline CDR1 reads SGHDN; CDR2 reads FVKESK. The CDR3 has 15 residues. The CDR3 region is CASSQGQRVNEKLFF. DNA for the CDR3: TGTGCCAGCAGCCAAGGACAGAGGGTAAATGAAAAACTGTTTTTT. The full variable domain, in which reference TRBV14 and TRBJ1-4 provide the parts outside the CDR3, is EAGVTQFPSHSVIEKGQTVTLRCDPISGHDNLYWYRRVMGKEIKFLLHFVKESKQDESGMPNNRFLAERTGGTYSTLKVQPAELEDSGVYFCASSQGQRVNEKLFFGSGTQLSVL.

The genes are TRBV5-1 and TRBJ2-5; D is ambiguous. Germline CDR1 and CDR2: SGHRS and YFSETQ. V lost 5 bases and J lost 5, with 13 bases in between. The CDR3 runs to 13 residues. This CDR3 reads CASSLSPTETQYF. The CDR3 nucleotides read TGCGCCAGCAGTCTATCCCCTACGGAGACCCAGTACTTC.

This clone has just a few counts. The CDR3, as DNA: TGTGCCAGCAGCTGGTCTTGGTCAGATACGCAGTATTTT. Translation gives CASSWSWSDTQYF. The V and J genes are TRBV7-3 and TRBJ2-3; D gene unclear. CDR1 SGHTA and CDR2 FQGTGA come from the germline V gene. The CDR3 consists of 13 residues. The germline V and J ends were trimmed by 4 bases and 4 bases, with 9 bases remaining between them. Together with reference TRBV7-3 and TRBJ2-3, the CDR3 gives the full variable domain: GAGVSQTPSNKVTEKGKYVELRCDPISGHTALYWYRQSLGQGPEFLIYFQGTGAADDSGLPNDRFFAVRPEGSVSTLKIQRTERGDSAVYLCASSWSWSDTQYFGPGTRLTVL.

The chain has TRBV5-1 and TRBJ2-1, with a tentative D call TRBD2 (5 bases). Germline V gene data show CDR1 as SGHRS and CDR2 as YFSETQ. Trimming left V 0 bases short and J 7 bases short, with 11 bases between. This CDR3 has 14 amino acids. The CDR3: CASSLDGGWNEQFF. As DNA, the CDR3 is TGCGCCAGCAGCTTGGATGGAGGATGGAATGAGCAGTTCTTC.

This chain connects TRBV2 to TRBJ2-7; D gene unclear. CDR3 length equals 13 residues. Deletions cut 5 bases from V and 5 bases from J, with 13 bases between. Germline V gene data show CDR1 as SNHLY and CDR2 as FYNNEI. Here the CDR3 DNA reads TGTGCCAGCAGTTATCCCGCCGGAGACGAGCAGTACTTC. Its protein product is CASSYPAGDEQYF.

This clone was observed a handful of times. V gene TRBV7-7 combines with J gene TRBJ2-7, with D unclear. The germline CDR1 and CDR2 sequences are SSHAT and FNYEAQ (reference sequence). V dropped 5 bases and J dropped 3 bases, with 11 bases sitting between them. This CDR3 spans 13 amino acids. CDR3 region: CASSPDLGYEQYF. The CDR3 nucleotides read TGTGCCAGCAGCCCGGACCTCGGCTACGAGCAGTACTTC.

The chain has TRBV6-5 and TRBJ1-6, with D possibly matching TRBD1 (6 bases). Germline assignment: CDR1 MNHEY and CDR2 SVGAGI. The CDR3 totals 15 residues. The V end lost 6 bases, the J end lost 6 bases, and 15 bases lay between the germline ends. The CDR3 coding sequence is TGTGCCAGCAGAAGATTACAGGGTGGTAATTCACCCCTCCACTTT. Protein sequence: CASRRLQGGNSPLHF.

This clone was recorded a few times. The chain couples TRBV4-3 to TRBJ1-1; D call uncertain. The CDR3 runs to 18 residues. Germline CDR1 is LGHNA and CDR2 is YSLEER. Trimming left V 0 bases short and J 1 base short, with 18 bases between. CDR3 protein: CASSQDVIRRFGNTEAFF. In DNA form, the CDR3 reads TGCGCCAGCAGCCAAGATGTTATCAGGAGGTTCGGGAACACTGAAGCTTTCTTT.